Presented here are 4 T cell receptor beta chains from one specimen sequenced in a study of T cells in Graves' hyperthyroidism and ophthalmopathy. RNA transcripts provided the source from which TCR beta CDR3 regions were amplified. The study used the HTBI primer set for a first-round RT-PCR of the TCR CDR3. TCRdb ran MiXCR on the multiplex PCR reads and lists one entry per CDR3 protein. The sample lists under 550,000 distinct CDR3 sequences; about 20% were seen once. The specimen sequenced was blood. These receptors were taken from a man in his forties with Graves' ophthalmopathy.

In this sample, this clonotype turned up a few times. V usage is TRBV10-3 and J usage is TRBJ1-2; 7 positions agree with TRBD1. This CDR3 is 20 amino acids long. Germline CDR1 ENHRY, CDR2 SYGVKD. The ends lost 0 bases at V and 2 bases at J; junction bases unmatched: 18. CDR3 sequence: CAISESWFKLAGQKNYGYTF. CDR3 bases: TGTGCCATCAGTGAGTCTTGGTTTAAACTGGCGGGACAGAAAAACTATGGCTACACCTTC.

This clonotype turned up a few times. The rearrangement joins TRBV20-1 to TRBJ1-1; D is ambiguous. V was clipped by 6 bases and J by 4 bases, with 18 bases between them. The CDR3 has 14 residues. Germline V gene data show CDR1 as DFQATT and CDR2 as SNEGSKA (reference sequence). Here the CDR3 DNA reads TGCAGTGCGAGACCCGACTGGAGTGGCACTGAAGCTTTCTTT. Residues: CSARPDWSGTEAFF.

There are many counts of this clonotype. This chain connects TRBV12-3 or TRBV12-4 to TRBJ2-5, with D uncertain. V was trimmed by 7 bases and J by 2 bases, leaving 11 bases between them. The CDR3 has 13 residues. CDR3 amino acids: CASTSQLQETQYF. The CDR3 region has the DNA TGTGCCAGCACCTCCCAACTACAAGAGACCCAGTACTTC.

At least ten counts were recorded for this clonotype. The chain recombines TRBV6-2 or TRBV6-3 with TRBJ1-2, with TRBD1 as a possible D gene (6 bases). CDR3 size: 12 residues. Between the trimmed V and J ends, which lost 7 bases and 3 bases, there was a span of 9 bases. Germline V gene data show CDR1 as MNHEY and CDR2 as SVGEGT. CDR3 DNA: TGTGCCAGCACAAACAGGGACTATGGCTACACCTTC. It translates to CASTNRDYGYTF.